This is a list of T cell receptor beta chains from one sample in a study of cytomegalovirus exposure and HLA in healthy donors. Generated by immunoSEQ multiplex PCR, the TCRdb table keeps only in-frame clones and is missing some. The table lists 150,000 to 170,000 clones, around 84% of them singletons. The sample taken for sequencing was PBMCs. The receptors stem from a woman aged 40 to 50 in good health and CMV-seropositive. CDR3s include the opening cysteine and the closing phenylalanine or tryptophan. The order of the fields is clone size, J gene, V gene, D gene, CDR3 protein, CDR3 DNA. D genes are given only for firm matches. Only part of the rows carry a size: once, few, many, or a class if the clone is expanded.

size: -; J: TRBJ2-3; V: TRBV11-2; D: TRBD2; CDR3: CASSRRTSGGRDTQYF; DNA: TGTGCCAGCAGCCGGCGGACTAGCGGCGGCAGGGATACGCAGTATTTT
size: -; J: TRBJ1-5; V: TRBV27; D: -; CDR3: CASSSITSGQLSNQPQHF; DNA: TGTGCCAGCAGTTCCATCACCTCAGGACAGCTTAGCAATCAGCCCCAGCATTTT
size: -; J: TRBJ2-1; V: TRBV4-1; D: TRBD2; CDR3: CASSQDRDSGRFNEQFF; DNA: TGCGCCAGCAGCCAAGATCGTGATAGCGGGAGATTCAATGAGCAGTTCTTC
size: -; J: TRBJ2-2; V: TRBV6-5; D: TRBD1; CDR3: CASQQGPGELFF; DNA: TGTGCCAGCCAACAGGGGCCCGGGGAGCTGTTTTTT
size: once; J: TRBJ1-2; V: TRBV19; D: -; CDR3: CASSIAGSYGYTF; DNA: TGTGCCAGTAGTATAGCGGGGTCCTATGGCTACACCTTC
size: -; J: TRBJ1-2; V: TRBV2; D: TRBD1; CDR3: CASKQTGVAYGYTF; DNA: TGTGCCAGCAAACAGACAGGGGTTGCCTATGGCTACACCTTC
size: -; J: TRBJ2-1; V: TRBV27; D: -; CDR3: CASSPSRGKVMRNEQFF; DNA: TGTGCCAGCAGCCCCTCGAGGGGGAAGGTGATGAGGAATGAGCAGTTCTTC
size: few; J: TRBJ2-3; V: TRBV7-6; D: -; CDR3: CASSLVGSGPIRRTDTQYF; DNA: TGTGCCAGCAGCTTAGTTGGTAGCGGCCCAATCCGGAGGACAGATACGCAGTATTTT
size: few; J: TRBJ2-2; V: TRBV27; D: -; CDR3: CASRGATGELFF; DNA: TGTGCCAGCAGAGGGGCCACCGGGGAGCTGTTTTTT
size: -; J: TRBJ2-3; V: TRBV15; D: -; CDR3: CATSNLAATPDTQYF; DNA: TGTGCCACCAGCAACCTAGCCGCAACCCCAGATACGCAGTATTTT
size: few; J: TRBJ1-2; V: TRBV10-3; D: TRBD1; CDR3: CAISESETGNLNYGYTF; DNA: TGTGCCATCAGTGAGTCGGAGACAGGGAACCTCAACTATGGCTACACCTTC
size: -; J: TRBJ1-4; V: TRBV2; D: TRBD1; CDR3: CASNAGDRGRRNEKLFF; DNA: TGTGCCAGCAATGCAGGGGACAGGGGGCGACGGAATGAAAAACTGTTTTTT
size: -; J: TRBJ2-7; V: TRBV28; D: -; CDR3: CASSLPGYYEQYF; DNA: TGTGCCAGCAGTTTGCCAGGCTACTACGAGCAGTACTTC
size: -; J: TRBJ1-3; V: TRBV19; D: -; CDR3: CATKTLFGNTIYF; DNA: TGTGCCACCAAGACTTTATTTGGAAACACCATATATTTT
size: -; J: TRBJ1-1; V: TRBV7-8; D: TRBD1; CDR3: CASSWDRSNTEAFF; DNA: TGTGCCAGCAGCTGGGACAGGTCGAACACTGAAGCTTTCTTT
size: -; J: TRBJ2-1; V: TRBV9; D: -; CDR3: CASSVAGVGHSSYNEQFF; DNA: TGTGCCAGCAGCGTAGCAGGGGTCGGGCACAGCTCCTACAATGAGCAGTTCTTC
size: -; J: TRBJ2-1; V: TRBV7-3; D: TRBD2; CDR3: CASSLGIAGAEQFF; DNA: TGTGCCAGCAGCTTAGGAATAGCGGGGGCTGAGCAGTTCTTC
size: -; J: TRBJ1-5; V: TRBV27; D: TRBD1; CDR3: CATNDRGPNNQPQHF; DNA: TGTGCCACCAATGACAGGGGTCCGAACAATCAGCCCCAGCATTTT
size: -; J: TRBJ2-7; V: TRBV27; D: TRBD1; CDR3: CASSPTGGNEQYF; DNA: TGTGCCAGCAGTCCCACAGGGGGCAACGAGCAGTACTTC
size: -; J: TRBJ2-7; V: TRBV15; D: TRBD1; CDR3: CATSTNTGALTYEQYF; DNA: TGTGCCACCAGCACTAATACAGGGGCCTTGACCTACGAGCAGTACTTC
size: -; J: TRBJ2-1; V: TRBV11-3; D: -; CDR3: CASSSDRYNEQFF; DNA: TGTGCCAGCAGCTCGGACAGATACAATGAGCAGTTCTTC
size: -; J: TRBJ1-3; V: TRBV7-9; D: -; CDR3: CASSLGTSGGNTIYF; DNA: TGTGCCAGCAGCCTTGGAACATCAGGTGGAAACACCATATATTTT
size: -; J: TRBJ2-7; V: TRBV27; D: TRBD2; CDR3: CASSLGEFRGLAGGTPEQYF; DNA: TGTGCCAGCAGTTTAGGAGAATTCAGGGGCCTAGCGGGAGGAACTCCCGAGCAGTACTTC
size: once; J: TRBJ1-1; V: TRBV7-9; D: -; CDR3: CASSSGAAGNTEAFF; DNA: TGTGCCAGCAGCTCAGGGGCCGCCGGGAACACTGAAGCTTTCTTT
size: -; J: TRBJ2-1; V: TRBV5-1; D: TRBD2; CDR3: CASSLMERGLPKQFF; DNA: TGCGCCAGCAGCCTGATGGAGCGGGGGCTCCCAAAGCAGTTCTTC
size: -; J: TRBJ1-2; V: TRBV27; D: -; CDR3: CATFTPRSYGYTF; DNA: TGTGCCACTTTCACCCCGAGGAGCTATGGCTACACCTTC
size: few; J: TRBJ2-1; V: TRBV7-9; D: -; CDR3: CASSLTGNNEQFF; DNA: TGTGCCAGCAGCTTAACAGGGAACAATGAGCAGTTCTTC
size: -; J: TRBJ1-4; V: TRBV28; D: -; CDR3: CASTVNEKLFF; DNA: TGTGCCAGCACGGTGAATGAAAAACTGTTTTTT
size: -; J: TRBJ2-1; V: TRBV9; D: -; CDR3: CASSKASGPYNEQFF; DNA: TGTGCCAGCAGTAAGGCCAGCGGGCCATACAATGAGCAGTTCTTC
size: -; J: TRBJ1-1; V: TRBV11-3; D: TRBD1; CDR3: CASSTHRGRTNTEAFF; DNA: TGTGCCAGCAGCACCCACAGGGGGAGGACGAACACTGAAGCTTTCTTT
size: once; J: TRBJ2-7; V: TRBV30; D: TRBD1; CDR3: CAWSFTGQGSAYEQYF; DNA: TGTGCCTGGAGTTTTACTGGACAGGGTTCGGCCTACGAGCAGTACTTC
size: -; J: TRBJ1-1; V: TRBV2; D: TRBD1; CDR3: CASTLQGAGFEAFF; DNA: TGTGCCAGCACCTTACAGGGGGCTGGTTTCGAAGCTTTCTTT
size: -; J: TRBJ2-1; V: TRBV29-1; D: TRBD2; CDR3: CSVVRRESIVNEQFF; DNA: TGCAGCGTTGTGAGGCGGGAGAGCATAGTGAATGAGCAGTTCTTC
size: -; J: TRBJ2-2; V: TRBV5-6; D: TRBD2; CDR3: CASSWGTSGMGGELFF; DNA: TGTGCCAGCAGCTGGGGGACTAGCGGGATGGGCGGGGAGCTGTTTTTT
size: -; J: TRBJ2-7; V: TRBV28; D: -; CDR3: CASSSPSAQSSYEQYF; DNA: TGTGCCAGCAGCTCTCCTTCGGCACAGAGCTCCTACGAGCAGTACTTC
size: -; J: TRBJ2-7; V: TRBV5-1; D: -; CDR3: CASSLSGDPYEQYF; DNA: TGCGCCAGCAGCTTGTCAGGGGACCCCTACGAGCAGTACTTC
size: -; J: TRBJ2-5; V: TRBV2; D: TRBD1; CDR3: CASSGPGQGVRETQYF; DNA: TGTGCCAGCAGCGGCCCGGGACAGGGGGTCCGTGAGACCCAGTACTTC
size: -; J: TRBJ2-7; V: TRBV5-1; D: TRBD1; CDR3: CASSIGPGQGSYEQYF; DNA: TGCGCCAGCAGCATAGGGCCGGGACAGGGATCCTACGAGCAGTACTTC
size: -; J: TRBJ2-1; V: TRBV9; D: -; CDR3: CASSVAPTGNNEQFF; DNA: TGTGCCAGCAGCGTAGCCCCGACAGGAAACAATGAGCAGTTCTTC
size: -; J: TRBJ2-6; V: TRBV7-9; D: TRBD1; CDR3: CASSPTGAAGANVLTF; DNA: TGTGCCAGCAGCCCCACAGGGGCGGCTGGGGCCAACGTCCTGACTTTC
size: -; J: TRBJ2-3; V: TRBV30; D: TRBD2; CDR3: CAWSEGAGVMQYF; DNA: TGTGCCTGGAGTGAAGGAGCGGGAGTGATGCAGTATTTT
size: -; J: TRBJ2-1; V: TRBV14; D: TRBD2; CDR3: CASSQERGKREQFF; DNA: TGTGCCAGCAGCCAAGAGCGGGGGAAGAGGGAGCAGTTCTTC
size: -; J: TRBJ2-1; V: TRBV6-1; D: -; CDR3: CASSGPGRFF; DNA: TGTGCCAGCAGTGGGCCAGGGCGGTTCTTC
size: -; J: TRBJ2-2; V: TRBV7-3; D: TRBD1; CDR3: CASSSQGQLNTGELFF; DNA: TGTGCCAGCAGCTCGCAGGGACAGCTTAACACCGGGGAGCTGTTTTTT
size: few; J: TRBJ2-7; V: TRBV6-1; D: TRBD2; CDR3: CASSEEGDWGRARDEQYF; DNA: TGTGCCAGCAGTGAAGAAGGGGACTGGGGGAGGGCCAGGGACGAGCAGTACTTC
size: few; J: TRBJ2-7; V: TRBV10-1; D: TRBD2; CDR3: CASSEKRDGGYEQYF; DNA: TGCGCCAGCAGTGAGAAGCGGGACGGCGGATACGAGCAGTACTTC
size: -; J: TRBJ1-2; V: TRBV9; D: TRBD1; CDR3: CASSVRDSYGYTF; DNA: TGTGCCAGCTCGGTCAGGGACAGCTATGGCTACACCTTC
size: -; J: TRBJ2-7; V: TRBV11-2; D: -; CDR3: CASSFGDTTYEQYF; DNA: TGTGCCAGCAGCTTTGGGGACACGACCTACGAGCAGTACTTC
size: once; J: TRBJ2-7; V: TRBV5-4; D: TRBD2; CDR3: CASSSGGLAGVYEQYF; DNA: TGTGCCAGCAGCTCTGGCGGGCTAGCGGGAGTCTACGAGCAGTACTTC
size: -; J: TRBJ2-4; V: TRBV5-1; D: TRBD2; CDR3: CASSLTSGLVQNIQYF; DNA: TGCGCCAGCAGCTTGACTTCGGGACTAGTCCAAAACATTCAGTACTTC
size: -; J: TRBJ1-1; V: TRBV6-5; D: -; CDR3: CATIAQGGGTEAFF; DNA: TGTGCCACTATAGCCCAAGGGGGGGGCACTGAAGCTTTCTTT
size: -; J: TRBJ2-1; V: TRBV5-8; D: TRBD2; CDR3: CASNRLAGVGGNEQFF; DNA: TGTGCCAGCAACCGACTAGCGGGAGTCGGAGGCAATGAGCAGTTCTTC
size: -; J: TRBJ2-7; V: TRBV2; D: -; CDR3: CASSGESYEQYF; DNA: TGTGCCAGCAGTGGCGAATCCTACGAGCAGTACTTC
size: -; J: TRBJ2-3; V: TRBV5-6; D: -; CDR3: CASSLASGGSTDTQYF; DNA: TGTGCCAGCAGCTTGGCCTCTGGCGGGAGCACAGATACGCAGTATTTT
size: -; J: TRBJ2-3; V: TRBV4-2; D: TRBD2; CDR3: CASSQEAGGRADTQYF; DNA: TGTGCCAGCAGCCAAGAGGCGGGAGGGCGTGCAGATACGCAGTATTTT
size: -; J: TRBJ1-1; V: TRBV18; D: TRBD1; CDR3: CASSQQGGLEAFF; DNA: TGTGCCAGCTCGCAACAGGGGGGACTTGAAGCTTTCTTT
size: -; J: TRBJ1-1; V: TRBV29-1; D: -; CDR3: CSVERSTNTEAFF; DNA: TGCAGCGTTGAGAGATCGACAAACACTGAAGCTTTCTTT